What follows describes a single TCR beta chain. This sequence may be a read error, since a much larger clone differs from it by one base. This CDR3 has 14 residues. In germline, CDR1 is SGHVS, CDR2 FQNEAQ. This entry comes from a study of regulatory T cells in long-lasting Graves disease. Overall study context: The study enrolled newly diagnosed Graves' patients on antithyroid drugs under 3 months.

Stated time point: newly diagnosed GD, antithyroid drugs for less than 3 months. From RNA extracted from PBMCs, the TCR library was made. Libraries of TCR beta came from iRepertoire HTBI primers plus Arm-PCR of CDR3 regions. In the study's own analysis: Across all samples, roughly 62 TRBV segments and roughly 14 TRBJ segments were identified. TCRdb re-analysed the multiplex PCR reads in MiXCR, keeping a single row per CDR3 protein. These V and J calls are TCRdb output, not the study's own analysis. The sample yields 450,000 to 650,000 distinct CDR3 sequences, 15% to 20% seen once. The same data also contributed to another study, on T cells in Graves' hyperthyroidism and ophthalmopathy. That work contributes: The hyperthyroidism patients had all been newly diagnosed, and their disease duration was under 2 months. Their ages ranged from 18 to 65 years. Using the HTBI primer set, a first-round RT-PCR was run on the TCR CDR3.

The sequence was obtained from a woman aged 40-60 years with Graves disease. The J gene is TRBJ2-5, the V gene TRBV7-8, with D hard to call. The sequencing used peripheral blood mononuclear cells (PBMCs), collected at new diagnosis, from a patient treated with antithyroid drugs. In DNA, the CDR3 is TGTGCCAGCAGCTTTTTATCAGTGCCAGAGGCCCAGTACTTC. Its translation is CASSFLSVPEAQYF.